These 20 T cell receptor beta chains originate from one sample sequenced in a study of response to subunit inactivated influenza vaccine. Using its own MiXCR run on the RT-PCR reads, TCRdb lists one record per CDR3 protein. The sample consists of fewer than 350,000 distinct CDR3 sequences, less than 25% of them appearing once. The material sequenced was PBMCs from blood, taken approximately 22 months after vaccination. The receptors stem from a man aged 50 to 69 who received an inactivated influenza vaccine.

Written as DNA, the CDR3 is TGTGCCAGCCAACCCCCGCCCGCTAGGTACAATGAGCAGTTCTTC. Amino acids: CASQPPPARYNEQFF. The rearrangement joins TRBV2 to TRBJ2-1, with D hard to call. The V gene lost 8 bases and the J gene lost 4 bases, with 18 bases spanning the gap. CDR1 SNHLY and CDR2 FYNNEI come from the germline V gene. The CDR3 spans 15 residues.

This clonotype was seen a few times. The J gene is TRBJ1-1, the V gene TRBV20-1; D not certain. CDR3 length equals 15 residues. Germline lookup yields CDR1 DFQATT and CDR2 SNEGSKA (reference sequence). Trimming left V 1 base short and J 0 bases short, with 12 bases between. This chain's CDR3 is CSARGPMALNTEAFF. In DNA form, the CDR3 reads TGCAGTGCTAGAGGCCCCATGGCGTTGAACACTGAAGCTTTCTTT.

This clonotype was counted a few times. V gene TRBV12-3 or TRBV12-4 combines with J gene TRBJ2-5; D might be TRBD2 (5 bases). The V end lost 6 bases, the J end lost 3 bases, and 11 bases lay between the germline ends. The CDR3 loop spans 13 amino acids. The CDR3 reads CASRAIGEETQYF. CDR3 coding DNA: TGTGCCAGCAGGGCGATCGGGGAAGAGACCCAGTACTTC.

This clonotype appeared a few times. The gene calls are TRBV19 and TRBJ1-2; 7 bases match TRBD1. With V trimmed by 6 bases and J by 1 base, 8 bases remained unmatched. From germline, CDR1 is LNHDA and CDR2 SQIVND (reference sequence). This CDR3 has 15 residues. The CDR3 DNA sequence: TGTGCCAGTAGCCCCTGGACAGGCGGTAACTATGGCTACACCTTC. It yields the protein CASSPWTGGNYGYTF.

J is TRBJ2-1 and V is TRBV3-1; TRBD2 agrees at 14 bases. The V gene end was trimmed by 6 bases and the J gene end by 9 bases; junction bases not matched to a gene: 7. The germline CDR1 and CDR2 sequences are LGHDT and YNNKEL (reference sequence). The CDR3 runs 15 residues. The CDR3 DNA reads as TGTGCCAGCAGATCACGACTAGCGGGGGGGAGTGAGCAGTTCTTC. Its translation is CASRSRLAGGSEQFF.

This clonotype was detected ten times or more. This chain links TRBV14 with TRBJ1-1; a weak D match, TRBD1 (5 bases). Germline CDR1 SGHDN, CDR2 FVKESK. The CDR3 runs 14 residues. Trimming left V 4 bases short and J 4 bases short, with 13 bases between. The CDR3 DNA follows: TGTGCCAGCAGCCCCCCGGGGAGGGGCACTGAAGCTTTCTTT. Encoded protein: CASSPPGRGTEAFF.

The genes are TRBV5-1 and TRBJ2-3; D is ambiguous. Trimming cost V 4 bases and J 4 bases, with 10 bases left between them. The CDR3 runs 13 residues. Germline CDR1 SGHRS, CDR2 YFSETQ. CDR3 nucleotides: TGCGCCAGCAGCCTAGTAAGGTCAGATACGCAGTATTTT. This gives the protein CASSLVRSDTQYF.

This clonotype was detected only once. DNA of the CDR3: TGTGCCAGCTCACGTTCGAGGGATCTCGAGCAGTACTTC. Translation: CASSRSRDLEQYF. The rearrangement uses TRBV18 and TRBJ2-7; TRBD2 is a possible D gene (5 bases). The germline V and J ends were trimmed by 4 bases and 6 bases, with 13 bases remaining between them. Germline values: CDR1 KGHSH, CDR2 LQKENI. The CDR3 runs to 13 residues.

The V call is TRBV12-5, the J call TRBJ1-2, with D maybe TRBD1 (5 bases). V lost 6 bases and J lost 4, with 15 bases in between. The CDR3 is 14 residues long. Germline-derived CDR1 and CDR2 are LGHNT and FRNRAP. CDR3 coding DNA: TGTGCTAGTGGCCTTGGGGGGTCCGGCTATGGCTACACCTTC. Translation: CASGLGGSGYGYTF.

This clonotype showed up many times. The J gene is TRBJ2-2, the V gene TRBV5-1, with TRBD1 identical over 8 bases. This CDR3 is built from 13 residues. Unmatched junction bases numbered 0, after V lost 5 bases and J lost 3 bases. Germline-derived CDR1 and CDR2 are SGHRS and YFSETQ. CDR3 in DNA: TGCGCCAGCAGGGACAGGGACACCGGGGAGCTGTTTTTT. Translating it yields CASRDRDTGELFF.

This clonotype has more than one count but fewer than ten. V is TRBV9 and J is TRBJ1-3; no reliable D call. Germline values: CDR1 SGDLS, CDR2 YYNGEE. Trimming cost V 0 bases and J 1 base, with 8 bases left between them. The CDR3 sequence is 15 residues long. This CDR3 reads CASSVGGGSGNTIYF. CDR3 nucleotide sequence: TGTGCCAGCAGCGTAGGTGGCGGGTCTGGAAACACCATATATTTT. Based on the CDR3 plus reference TRBV9 and TRBJ1-3, the full variable domain is DSGVTQTPKHLITATGQRVTLRCSPRSGDLSVYWYQQSLDQGLQFLIQYYNGEERAKGNILERFSAQQFPDLHSELNLSSLELGDSALYFCASSVGGGSGNTIYFGEGSWLTVV.

The chain couples TRBV24-1 to TRBJ2-2, with D possibly matching TRBD1 (5 bases). Trimming left V 2 bases short and J 5 bases short, with 11 bases between. The CDR3 is 15 amino acids. Germline CDR1 KGHDR, CDR2 SFDVKD. CDR3 amino acids: CATSDWTRGTGELFF. The DNA of the CDR3 is TGTGCCACCAGTGATTGGACAAGGGGAACCGGGGAGCTGTTTTTT.

The chain is built from TRBV24-1 and TRBJ2-3, with 11 bases lining up with TRBD2. V dropped 4 bases and J dropped 4; count of bases not matched to a gene: 21. The germline V gene encodes CDR1 KGHDR and CDR2 SFDVKD. The CDR3 extends over 21 amino acids. The CDR3 reads CATSDSGTSGGAGLVPDTQYF. The DNA of the CDR3 is TGTGCCACCAGTGACAGTGGGACTAGCGGAGGAGCCGGGTTGGTTCCAGATACGCAGTATTTT.

This clonotype has a handful of counts. The chain joins TRBV7-6 to TRBJ2-5; the D gene could be TRBD1 or TRBD2 (6 bases each). CDR3 size: 13 residues. Germline-derived CDR1 and CDR2 are SGHVS and FNYEAQ. Trimming removed 5 bases at V and 5 bases at J, with 12 bases between. The CDR3 DNA is TGTGCCAGCAGCACCCAGGGGAGGGAGACCCAGTACTTC. As protein: CASSTQGRETQYF. The full variable domain, in which reference TRBV7-6 and TRBJ2-5 provide the parts outside the CDR3, is GAGVSQSPRYKVTKRGQDVALRCDPISGHVSLYWYRQALGQGPEFLTYFNYEAQQDKSGLPNDRFSAERPEGSISTLTIQRTEQRDSAMYRCASSTQGRETQYFGPGTRLLVL.

This clonotype turned up a few times. The chain employs TRBV29-1 and TRBJ2-1, with 8 bases lining up with TRBD2. The V segment lost 7 bases and the J segment 8 bases; nucleotides outside the gene matches: 7. Germline lookup yields CDR1 SQVTM and CDR2 ANQGSEA. The length of the CDR3 is 12 residues. CDR3 loop: CSEEGLGDEQFF. CDR3 DNA: TGCAGCGAGGAGGGACTAGGCGATGAGCAGTTCTTC.

The chain links TRBV15 to TRBJ2-5; D not resolved. Germline CDR1 is LNHNV and CDR2 is YYDKDF (reference sequence). The CDR3 spans 12 residues. Trimming left V 1 base short and J 6 bases short, with 6 bases between. The CDR3 loop is CATSRGAQTQYF. Written as DNA, the CDR3 is TGTGCCACCAGCAGAGGAGCGCAGACCCAGTACTTC.

This clonotype was counted between two and nine times. The chain employs TRBV19 and TRBJ1-5, with D perhaps matching TRBD1 (6 bases). V lost 3 bases and J lost 4, with 10 bases in between. This CDR3 is built from 14 residues. Per germline, CDR1 LNHDA and CDR2 SQIVND (reference sequence). CDR3 sequence (DNA): TGTGCCAGTAGTATTCGGGACACGAATCAGCCCCAGCATTTT. Protein sequence: CASSIRDTNQPQHF.

This clonotype was seen a few times. The chain has TRBV6-4 and TRBJ2-7; TRBD1 matches at 8 bases. Germline V gene sequence: CDR1 MRHNA, CDR2 SNTAGT. There are 13 residues in the CDR3. The V gene end was trimmed by 5 bases and the J gene end by 2 bases; junction bases not matched to a gene: 2. Written as DNA, the CDR3 is TGTGCCAGCAGTTCGGACAGGGCCTACGAGCAGTACTTC. Encoded protein: CASSSDRAYEQYF.

The genes are TRBV28 and TRBJ2-5; D gene unclear. The CDR3 is 15 residues long. The V and J ends lost 1 base and 1 base respectively, with 10 bases between them. The V gene's germline CDR1 is MDHEN and CDR2 SYDVKM. CDR3: CASSLFLLRQETQYF. CDR3 in DNA: TGTGCCAGCAGTTTATTTCTACTCCGCCAAGAGACCCAGTACTTC.

The chain couples TRBV29-1 to TRBJ1-2; D is possibly TRBD1 (6 bases). The CDR3 totals 11 residues. Trimming took 1 base from V and 8 from J, leaving 8 bases between them. Germline V lookup: CDR1 SQVTM, CDR2 ANQGSEA. The CDR3 nucleotides are TGCAGCGTTGAAGGGACAGTCGGCTACACCTTC. Amino acids: CSVEGTVGYTF.